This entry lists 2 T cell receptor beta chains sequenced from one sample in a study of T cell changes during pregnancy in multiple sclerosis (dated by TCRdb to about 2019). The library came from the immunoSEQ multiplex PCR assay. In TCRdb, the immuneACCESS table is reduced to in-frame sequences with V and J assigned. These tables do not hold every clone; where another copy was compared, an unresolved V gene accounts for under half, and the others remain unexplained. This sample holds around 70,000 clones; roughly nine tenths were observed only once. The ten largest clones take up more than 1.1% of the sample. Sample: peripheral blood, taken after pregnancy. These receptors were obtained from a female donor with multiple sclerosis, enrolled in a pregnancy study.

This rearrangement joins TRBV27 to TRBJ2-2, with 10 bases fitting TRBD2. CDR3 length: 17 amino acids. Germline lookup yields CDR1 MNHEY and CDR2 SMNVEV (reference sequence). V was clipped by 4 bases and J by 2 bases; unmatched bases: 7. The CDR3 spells CASSYSSGRSNTGELFF. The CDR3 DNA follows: TGTGCCAGCAGTTATAGTAGCGGGAGGTCCAACACCGGGGAGCTGTTTTTT.

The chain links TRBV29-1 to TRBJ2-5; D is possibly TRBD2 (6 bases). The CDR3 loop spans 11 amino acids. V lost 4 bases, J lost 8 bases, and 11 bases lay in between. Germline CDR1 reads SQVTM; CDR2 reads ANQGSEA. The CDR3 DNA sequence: TGCAGCGTTGCGGGGCGGGGAACCCAGTACTTC. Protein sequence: CSVAGRGTQYF.